The 31 T cell receptor beta chains below all came from one sample that was sequenced in a study of T cells after yellow fever vaccination. MiXCR, run by TCRdb on the 5' RACE reads, gives a single entry per CDR3 protein. The sample lists 100,000 to 150,000 distinct CDR3 sequences; roughly 8.2% were seen once. This sample comprised CD8+ T cells sorted from PBMCs, obtained on the day of the yellow fever booster vaccination. The receptors were sampled from a young man who received the YFV17D yellow fever vaccine.

This clonotype was counted only a few times. The chain links TRBV30 to TRBJ1-5; possibly TRBD1 for D (5 bases). The V end lost 3 bases, the J end lost 0 bases, and 15 bases lay between the germline ends. Germline values: CDR1 GTSNPN, CDR2 SVGIG (reference sequence). CDR3 length equals 16 residues. The CDR3 DNA follows: TGTGCCTGGAGAGAGGACGGGACCTATAGCAATCAGCCCCAGCATTTT. Translating it yields CAWREDGTYSNQPQHF. Variable domain in full (rest from reference TRBV30 and TRBJ1-5): SQTIHQWPATLVQPVGSPLSLECTVEGTSNPNLYWYRQAAGRGLQLLFYSVGIGQISSEVPQNLSASRPQDRQFILSSKKLLLSDSGFYLCAWREDGTYSNQPQHFGDGTRLSIL.

This clonotype turned up a few times. The genes are TRBV14 and TRBJ2-7; D unresolved. Germline V CDR1 and CDR2: SGHDN, FVKESK. The CDR3 has 14 amino acids. V lost 1 base and J lost 3, with 10 bases in between. The CDR3 nucleotides read TGTGCCAGCAGCCAAGTGACACGATACTACGAGCAGTACGTC. Residues: CASSQVTRYYEQYV.

This clonotype was observed many times. This chain connects TRBV6-5 to TRBJ2-7; D unclear. Trimming took 4 bases from V and 2 from J, leaving 3 bases between them. The length of the CDR3 is 11 residues. Germline lookup yields CDR1 MNHEY and CDR2 SVGAGI. CDR3 protein: CASSSPYEQYF. The CDR3 nucleotides read TGTGCCAGCAGTTCCCCCTACGAGCAGTACTTC.

This clonotype was seen repeatedly, ten times or more. This chain links TRBV6-2 or TRBV6-3 with TRBJ1-2; D might be TRBD1 (5 bases). V was trimmed by 5 bases and J by 0 bases, leaving 7 bases between them. Germline CDR1 reads MNHEY; CDR2 reads SVGEGT. The CDR3 sequence is 13 residues long. CDR3 in DNA: TGTGCCAGCAGTGACAGTCCTAACTATGGCTACACCTTC. Amino acid sequence: CASSDSPNYGYTF.

The chain combines TRBV6-5 with TRBJ2-7; tentatively, D is TRBD1 or TRBD2 (5 bases each). Trimming removed 6 bases at V and 4 bases at J, with 19 bases between. Germline CDR1 and CDR2: MNHEY and SVGAGI. This CDR3 is 15 amino acids long. The CDR3 loop is CASRIGVGRAYEQYF. The CDR3 DNA reads TGTGCCAGCAGGATAGGGGTCGGGCGGGCTTACGAGCAGTACTTC.

This clonotype has just a few counts. This chain links TRBV20-1 with TRBJ1-2; 7 bases are shared with TRBD1. Germline-derived CDR1 and CDR2 are DFQATT and SNEGSKA (reference sequence). This CDR3 has 13 residues. Trimming took 6 bases from V and 2 from J; bases not matched to a gene: 6. CDR3 DNA: TGCAGTGCGAGGGACAGCCAGAACTATGGCTACACCTTC. It specifies CSARDSQNYGYTF.

The rearrangement links TRBV27 to TRBJ1-5; 9 nucleotides line up with TRBD1. The ends lost 5 bases at V and 7 bases at J; junction bases unmatched: 12. The CDR3 totals 16 residues. Germline V gives CDR1 MNHEY, CDR2 SMNVEV (reference sequence). The CDR3 coding sequence is TGTGCCAGCAGTGAACAGGGGGCGTCCCTGGAGCAGCCCCAGCATTTT. It is translated as CASSEQGASLEQPQHF.

This chain links TRBV27 with TRBJ2-1; D call uncertain. The V gene's germline CDR1 is MNHEY and CDR2 SMNVEV (reference sequence). V was pared by 2 bases and J by 3 bases, with 5 bases between. The CDR3 spans 13 residues. The CDR3 DNA follows: TGTGCCAGCAGTTTAGGAATCTACAATGAGCAGTTCTTC. This translates into CASSLGIYNEQFF.

The chain couples TRBV29-1 to TRBJ2-5; 9 bases are shared with TRBD2. The CDR3 consists of 16 residues. V was pared by 0 bases and J by 1 base, with 6 bases of the junction left unmatched. CDR1 is SQVTM and CDR2 is ANQGSEA in the germline V gene. The CDR3 nucleotides read TGCAGCGTTGAAGATCATAGCGGGGGCCTCCAAGAGACCCAGTACTTC. This codes for CSVEDHSGGLQETQYF.

The J gene is TRBJ1-1, the V gene TRBV6-5; no reliable D call. With 7 bases removed from V and 1 base from J, the gap between germline ends came to 10 bases. This CDR3 spans 13 amino acids. The germline CDR1 and CDR2 sequences are MNHEY and SVGAGI. CDR3 nucleotides: TGTGCCAGCACTAACCTCAGGAACACTGAAGCTTTCTTT. Its translation: CASTNLRNTEAFF.

In its sample, this clonotype was seen a few times. V gene TRBV6-6 combines with J gene TRBJ1-3; D ambiguous. Germline V gene data show CDR1 as MNHNY and CDR2 as SVGAGI (reference sequence). Deletions cut 4 bases from V and 0 bases from J, with 13 bases between. This CDR3 region has 16 residues. The DNA of the CDR3 is TGTGCCAGCAGTTTGCCTAGTTGGGTCTCTGGAAACACCATATATTTT. Amino acid sequence: CASSLPSWVSGNTIYF.

This clonotype was counted at least ten times. The rearrangement joins TRBV11-2 to TRBJ1-1, with D tentatively TRBD1 (5 bases). CDR1 is SGHAT, CDR2 FQNNGV, per germline. V lost 5 bases to trimming and J lost 9 bases, with 16 bases between them. CDR3 length equals 13 residues. The CDR3 sequence is CASSLPGRVQAFF. The CDR3 nucleotides read TGTGCCAGCAGCCTTCCAGGGAGAGTCCAAGCTTTCTTT.

V and J are TRBV19 and TRBJ2-3; 9 bases agree with TRBD2. The CDR3 is made up of 17 amino acids. Germline loops: CDR1 LNHDA, CDR2 SQIVND (reference sequence). V gave up 4 bases and J gave up 6 bases; unmatched junction bases: 14. The CDR3 bases are TGTGCCAGTAGTAAGGGCTTGCTAGCGGGGTTCATGGATACGCAGTATTTT. It specifies CASSKGLLAGFMDTQYF.

This clonotype was counted at least ten times. This chain uses TRBV15 with TRBJ2-6, with 9 bases aligning to TRBD1. The CDR3 extends over 19 amino acids. V dropped 0 bases and J dropped 4; count of bases not matched to a gene: 10. Germline loops: CDR1 LNHNV, CDR2 YYDKDF (reference sequence). CDR3 bases: TGTGCCACCAGCAGAGATAGGCGGACAGGGGAGTACGGGGCCAACGTCCTGACTTTC. Protein product: CATSRDRRTGEYGANVLTF.

This clonotype was counted between two and nine times. The genes are TRBV4-1 and TRBJ1-1, with a possible D match to TRBD1 (5 bases). This CDR3 is built from 17 residues. The V gene's germline CDR1 is MGHRA and CDR2 YSYEKL. The V end lost 5 bases, the J end lost 0 bases, and 19 bases lay between the germline ends. This CDR3 is CASSLHWTPGLNTEAFF. The CDR3 bases are TGCGCCAGCAGCTTGCACTGGACTCCGGGGCTGAACACTGAAGCTTTCTTT.

This clonotype has just a few counts. The rearrangement uses TRBV6-5 and TRBJ2-1; 15 nucleotides match TRBD2. V gave up 5 bases and J gave up 5 bases; unmatched junction bases: 13. This CDR3 spans 19 amino acids. Looked up from germline, CDR1 is MNHEY and CDR2 is SVGAGI. As DNA, the CDR3 is TGTGCCAGCAGTACAGGACCGGGACTAGCGGGGGGAAGACACAATGAGCAGTTCTTC. This sequence encodes CASSTGPGLAGGRHNEQFF.

This clonotype turned up a few times. V gene TRBV4-2 combines with J gene TRBJ2-2; TRBD2 agrees at 8 bases. The J segment lost 1 base and the V segment lost 4 bases, leaving 8 bases of the junction unmatched. Germline V CDR1 and CDR2: LGHNA, YNFKEQ. CDR3 size: 17 residues. CDR3: CASSREAGGMNTGELFF. The DNA for the CDR3 is TGTGCCAGCAGCCGCGAGGCGGGGGGAATGAACACCGGGGAGCTGTTTTTT.

This clonotype was detected only a few times. This chain uses TRBV4-1 with TRBJ1-6; D ambiguous. Germline CDR1 and CDR2: MGHRA and YSYEKL. The CDR3 consists of 15 residues. V was shortened by 1 base and J by 6 bases, with 10 bases between the two germline ends. The CDR3 sequence is CASSQARFGNSPLHF. Written as DNA, the CDR3 is TGCGCCAGCAGCCAAGCACGGTTCGGTAATTCACCCCTCCACTTT.

The table lists this clonotype with many counts. The chain couples TRBV6-1 to TRBJ2-5, with TRBD2 matching over 11 bases. V was pared by 4 bases and J by 2 bases, with 3 bases of the junction left unmatched. Germline CDR1 reads MNHNS; CDR2 reads SASEGT. The CDR3 is 15 amino acids. The DNA for the CDR3 is TGTGCCAGCAGTGTGTTAGCGGGGGGGCAAGAGACCCAGTACTTC. It yields the protein CASSVLAGGQETQYF.

This clonotype has ten or more counts. The chain joins TRBV29-1 to TRBJ2-7; TRBD1 matches 7 bases. This CDR3 is built from 14 residues. CDR1 SQVTM and CDR2 ANQGSEA come from the germline V gene. Trimming took 1 base from V and 2 from J; bases not matched to a gene: 5. The CDR3 DNA reads as TGCAGCGTTGAAGTGATCGACAGGGCCTACGAGCAGTACTTC. Protein sequence: CSVEVIDRAYEQYF.

This clonotype was detected only a few times. The chain couples TRBV29-1 to TRBJ1-1; tentative D call: TRBD1 (5 bases). This CDR3 has 12 amino acids. V lost 7 bases to trimming and J lost 10 bases, with 19 bases between them. The germline V gene has CDR1 SQVTM and CDR2 ANQGSEA. The DNA of the CDR3 is TGCAGCGCCAGCGATGGGGACTTTACAGCTTTCTTT. It translates to CSASDGDFTAFF.

The gene calls are TRBV7-9 and TRBJ2-4, with TRBD2 as a possible D gene (7 bases). This CDR3 is 16 amino acids long. Germline V gene lookup returns CDR1 SEHNR and CDR2 FQNEAQ (reference sequence). V gave up 0 bases and J gave up 1 base, with 10 bases separating them. The CDR3 protein is CASSLARGLAKNIQYF. As DNA, the CDR3 is TGTGCCAGCAGCTTAGCGCGGGGGCTTGCCAAAAACATTCAGTACTTC.

Of note for this clonotype: A read error may be the cause here, since a much bigger clone is one base away. The chain uses TRBV6-2 or TRBV6-3 and TRBJ2-4, with D possibly called TRBD1 or TRBD2 (5 bases each). From germline, CDR1 is MNHEY and CDR2 SVGEGT. CDR3 length: 18 amino acids. V lost 0 bases and J lost 5, with 20 bases in between. The CDR3 loop is CASSYSIRPPGTENIQYF. The CDR3 region has the DNA TGTGCCAGCAGTTACTCGATAAGACCCCCCGGGACCGAAAACATTCAGTACTTC.

This clonotype was recorded a few times. The V gene is TRBV7-6, the J gene TRBJ2-2; the D gene is possibly TRBD1 (5 bases). V dropped 1 base and J dropped 4 bases, with 10 bases sitting between them. Germline CDR1 and CDR2: SGHVS and FNYEAQ. This CDR3 has 15 amino acids. The chain's CDR3 is CASSLEDSPTGELFF. The CDR3 nucleotides read TGTGCCAGCAGCTTAGAAGACAGCCCCACCGGGGAGCTGTTTTTT.

The chain employs TRBV12-3 or TRBV12-4 and TRBJ2-3; TRBD2 matches at 10 bases. The CDR3 runs 20 residues. V lost 7 bases and J lost 4; bases outside the gene matches: 23. The CDR3 sequence: CASTPSSSGGGGDTADTQYF. CDR3 sequence (DNA): TGTGCCAGCACCCCGTCCTCTAGCGGGGGAGGAGGAGACACAGCAGATACGCAGTATTTT.

This clonotype was seen many times. V gene TRBV3-1 combines with J gene TRBJ2-7; no clear D gene. The CDR3 has 16 residues. V was clipped by 0 bases and J by 1 base, with 13 bases between them. Germline-derived CDR1 and CDR2 are LGHDT and YNNKEL (reference sequence). CDR3 sequence: CASSQDVALLSYEQYF. The CDR3 nucleotides read TGTGCCAGCAGCCAAGATGTGGCTCTTTTGTCCTACGAGCAGTACTTC.

This clonotype has more than one count but fewer than ten. V usage is TRBV28 and J usage is TRBJ2-7, with 8 nucleotides matching TRBD1. The ends lost 4 bases at V and 7 bases at J; junction bases unmatched: 9. This CDR3 has 14 amino acids. The germline gives CDR1 MDHEN, CDR2 SYDVKM. DNA for the CDR3: TGTGCCAGCAGTTACGGGACAGGAGCCCAGGAGCAGTACGTC. Amino acid sequence: CASSYGTGAQEQYV.

This clonotype turned up a few times. This chain uses TRBV6-2 or TRBV6-3 with TRBJ2-1; D might be TRBD1 (6 bases). The CDR3 loop spans 15 amino acids. Germline values: CDR1 MNHEY, CDR2 SVGEGT. V gave up 7 bases and J gave up 4 bases, with 17 bases separating them. For the CDR3, the DNA is TGTGCCAGCAAACGGGACATAGGAGAATACAATGAGCAGTTCTTC. It codes for CASKRDIGEYNEQFF.

The gene calls are TRBV9 and TRBJ2-7, with TRBD1 matching 7 bases. Germline-derived CDR1 and CDR2 are SGDLS and YYNGEE. The CDR3 length is 15 residues. V lost 1 base and J lost 7; bases outside the gene matches: 11. The CDR3 loop reads CASSVTLDREREQYF. CDR3 DNA sequence: TGTGCCAGCAGCGTAACGCTAGACAGGGAGCGAGAGCAGTACTTC. Combining the CDR3 with reference TRBV9 and TRBJ2-7 gives the whole variable domain DSGVTQTPKHLITATGQRVTLRCSPRSGDLSVYWYQQSLDQGLQFLIQYYNGEERAKGNILERFSAQQFPDLHSELNLSSLELGDSALYFCASSVTLDREREQYFGPGTRLTVT.

The CDR3 DNA reads TGTGCCACCGCACCCTCGGGACCCCATCAGCCCCAGCATTTT. Translated: CATAPSGPHQPQHF. The rearrangement uses TRBV15 and TRBJ1-5; a weak D match, TRBD1 (5 bases). V lost 8 bases and J lost 5, with 16 bases in between. The CDR3 extends over 14 amino acids. CDR1 and CDR2 from the germline V gene are LNHNV and YYDKDF (reference sequence).

The sample holds a few counts of this clonotype. The rearrangement links TRBV29-1 to TRBJ2-1, with D perhaps matching TRBD1 (6 bases). Germline V gene lookup returns CDR1 SQVTM and CDR2 ANQGSEA. V shed 6 bases and J shed 3 bases, with 21 bases lying between them. The CDR3 covers 16 residues. CDR3 in amino acids: CSVEPTGYGNYNEQFF. CDR3 nucleotides: TGCAGCGTGGAACCTACAGGGTATGGAAACTACAATGAGCAGTTCTTC.